Each of the 6 T cell receptor beta chains below was sequenced from the same sample in a study of identical twins. From the 5' RACE reads, TCRdb called clonotypes with MiXCR, one entry per CDR3 protein. The data hold about 340,000 distinct CDR3 sequences, with 9% to 15% observed a single time. The sample also formed part of further work on yellow fever vaccine responses in identical twins.

Sequencing was carried out using CD8+ T cells sorted from blood. Receptors were obtained from a woman under 30 in good health.

The genes are TRBV7-2 and TRBJ1-1; tentative D call: TRBD1 (6 bases). This CDR3 region has 16 residues. The germline V gene has CDR1 SGHTA and CDR2 FQGNSA. Trimming cost V 2 bases and J 5 bases, with 18 bases left between them. The CDR3 here is CASSLMGYREGTEAFF. In DNA form, the CDR3 reads TGTGCCAGCAGCTTAATGGGTTACAGGGAAGGGACTGAAGCTTTCTTT. The full variable domain, its missing parts supplied by reference TRBV7-2 and TRBJ1-1, is GAGVSQSPSNKVTEKGKDVELRCDPISGHTALYWYRQSLGQGLEFLIYFQGNSAPDKSGLPSDRFSAERTGGSVSTLTIQRTQQEDSAVYLCASSLMGYREGTEAFFGQGTRLTVV.

This clonotype was detected only a few times. The chain links TRBV12-3 or TRBV12-4 to TRBJ2-1, with a weak D call TRBD2 (5 bases). V lost 3 bases and J 6 bases, leaving 9 bases between the germline ends. This CDR3 is 13 amino acids long. CDR3 DNA: TGTGCCAGCAGTTTTCTGGGAGTCAATGAGCAGTTCTTC. It translates to CASSFLGVNEQFF.

V is TRBV28 and J is TRBJ1-5; D is uncertain. CDR1 is MDHEN, CDR2 SYDVKM, per germline. This CDR3 comprises 14 residues. V was trimmed by 5 bases and J by 0 bases, leaving 8 bases between them. The CDR3 loop reads CASSQHNSNQPQHF. Here the CDR3 DNA reads TGTGCCAGCAGTCAGCACAATAGCAATCAGCCCCAGCATTTT.

This clonotype was counted ten times or more. The chain recombines TRBV12-3 or TRBV12-4 with TRBJ2-7; D is unclear. With 6 bases removed from V and 2 bases from J, the gap between germline ends came to 8 bases. The length of the CDR3 is 12 residues. CDR3 sequence (DNA): TGTGCCAGCAGCTCGAGCCCCTACGAGCAGTACTTC. Amino acids: CASSSSPYEQYF.

The CDR3, as DNA: TGTGCCAGCAGGGGAGCGGGTACGCAGTATTTT. Amino acid sequence: CASRGAGTQYF. The V call is TRBV6-1, the J call TRBJ2-3; D may be TRBD2 (6 bases). V lost 6 bases, J lost 8 bases, and 9 bases lay in between. The CDR3 consists of 11 residues. Per germline, CDR1 MNHNS and CDR2 SASEGT.

The rearrangement links TRBV7-6 to TRBJ2-7; possible D gene TRBD1, 6 bases. Trimming stripped 4 bases from V and 2 bases from J, with 12 bases between. This CDR3 region has 14 residues. Per germline, CDR1 SGHVS and CDR2 FNYEAQ. CDR3 DNA sequence: TGTGCCAGCAGCTCACAGGGATATCCCTACGAGCAGTACTTC. Amino acids: CASSSQGYPYEQYF.